A selection of T cell receptor beta chains follows, all from one sample in a study of immune evolution from preneoplasia to lung adenocarcinoma. Method: immunoSEQ multiplex PCR; TCRdb's copy keeps in-frame clones and lacks some. The sample carries about 26,000 clones, roughly 70% recorded once. The sequencing sample was made of FFPE invasive lung adenocarcinoma tissue. These receptors were collected from a person between 55 and 70 years old with invasive lung adenocarcinoma. Some clones in this sample may be carry-over from other donors' samples. Both conserved end residues are part of each CDR3. The D gene is left open where the match is weak. The listing skips clone size in some rows; elsewhere it reads once, few, many or a size class.

TRBV6-1	-	medium-sized	TRBJ2-5	TGTGCCAGCTTAGACAGTAGTGAGACCCAGTACTTC	CASLDSSETQYF
TRBV4-1	-	-	TRBJ1-5	TGCGCCAGCAGCCAAGAGGGTCCGGGAAGTCAGCCCCAGCATTTT	CASSQEGPGSQPQHF
TRBV19	-	-	TRBJ2-7	TGTGCCAGTAGTATAATTGCAGGGGCTACATACGAGCAGTACTTC	CASSIIAGATYEQYF
TRBV25-1	-	-	TRBJ2-5	TGTGCCAGCAGTCATTGGCGGGACCCCCCGGCCCAGTACTTC	CASSHWRDPPAQYF
TRBV28	-	-	TRBJ2-7	TGTGCCAGCAGTCTGGGGCGAAGGGGCTCTTCCTACGAGCAGTACTTC	CASSLGRRGSSYEQYF
TRBV7-2	-	-	TRBJ2-5	TGTGCCAGCCCCGCTGACAACCAAGAGACCCAGTACTTC	CASPADNQETQYF
TRBV11-2	TRBD1	-	TRBJ2-2	TGTGCCAGCAGCTTAACGGGACAGGGGGCCGGCGGGGAGCTGTTTTTT	CASSLTGQGAGGELFF
TRBV11-3	-	-	TRBJ2-1	TGTGCCAGCAGCTTAAGCCAGAACAATGAGCAGTTCTTC	CASSLSQNNEQFF
TRBV30	-	few	TRBJ1-2	TGTGCCTGGACGTGGGGAGGCTATGGCTACACCTTC	CAWTWGGYGYTF
TRBV29-1	-	-	TRBJ2-5	TGCAGCGTTGAAGGGGAAGTCTTGGAGACCCAGTACTTC	CSVEGEVLETQYF
TRBV9	-	few	TRBJ1-2	TGTGCCAGCAGTCGGGGCGATGGCTACACCTTC	CASSRGDGYTF
TRBV14	-	-	TRBJ2-5	TGTGCCAGCAGCCAAGTTTCTCAAGGGACCCAGTACTTC	CASSQVSQGTQYF
TRBV5-4	TRBD1	-	TRBJ1-2	TGTGCCAGCACCGGGACAGGAGGACGCTATGGCTACACCTTC	CASTGTGGRYGYTF
TRBV6-1	-	-	TRBJ2-4	TGTGCCAGCAGTGAATTACGGGGATTTTTGGCCAAAAACATTCAGTACTTC	CASSELRGFLAKNIQYF
TRBV19	-	-	TRBJ2-2	TGTGCCAGTACCTATGGGAACAGGGAAAGCACCGGGGAGCTGTTTTTT	CASTYGNRESTGELFF
TRBV28	-	-	TRBJ2-7	TGCGCCAGCAGTCCTCCGGGGTACGAGCAGTACTTC	CASSPPGYEQYF
TRBV6-5	-	-	TRBJ2-3	TGTGCCAGCAGTTACCCCCCCGGGTATGAAAGAGTATGGTATTTT	CASSYPPGYERVWYF
TRBV9	-	-	TRBJ2-3	TGTGCCAGCAGCGTAGCCCCTCCTAGCCAGGGGACAGATACGCAGTATTTT	CASSVAPPSQGTDTQYF
TRBV5-1	-	-	TRBJ1-1	TGCGCCAGCAGCTCGTCGACTGCACTGAACACTGAAGCTTTCTTT	CASSSSTALNTEAFF
TRBV7-8	-	-	TRBJ1-5	TGTGCCAGCAGCTTAGGCAAGGGAAATCAGCCCCAGCATTTT	CASSLGKGNQPQHF
TRBV9	TRBD2	-	TRBJ2-3	TGTGCCAGCAGCCCCACTAGCGCCTCCGATACGCAGTATTTT	CASSPTSASDTQYF
TRBV27	-	-	TRBJ2-1	TGTGCCAGCAGCGCGCCCCGGACTGACCCTTCTCGTGAGCAGTTCTTC	CASSAPRTDPSREQFF